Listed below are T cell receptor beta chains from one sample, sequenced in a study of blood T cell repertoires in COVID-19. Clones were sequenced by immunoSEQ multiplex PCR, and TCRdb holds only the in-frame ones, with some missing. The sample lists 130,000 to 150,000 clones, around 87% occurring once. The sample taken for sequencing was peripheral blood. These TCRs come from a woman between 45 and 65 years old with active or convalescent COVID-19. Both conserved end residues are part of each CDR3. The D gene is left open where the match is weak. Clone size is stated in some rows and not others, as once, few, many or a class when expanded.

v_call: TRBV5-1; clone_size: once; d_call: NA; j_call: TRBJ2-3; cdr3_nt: TGCGCCAGCAGCTTGAGCCCCACAGATACGCAGTATTTT; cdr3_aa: CASSLSPTDTQYF
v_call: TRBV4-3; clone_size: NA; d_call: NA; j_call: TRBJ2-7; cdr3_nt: TGCGCCAGCAGCCTCGCTACATCAGGAGGGTACGAGCAGTACTTC; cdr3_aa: CASSLATSGGYEQYF
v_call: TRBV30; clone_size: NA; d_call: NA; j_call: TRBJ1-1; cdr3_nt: TGTGCCTGGAATCAAAACACTGAAGCTTTCTTT; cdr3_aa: CAWNQNTEAFF
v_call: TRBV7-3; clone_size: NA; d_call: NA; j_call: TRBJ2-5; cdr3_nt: TGTGCCAGCAGCTTAGGGCCGCGAGAGACCCAGTACTTC; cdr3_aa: CASSLGPRETQYF
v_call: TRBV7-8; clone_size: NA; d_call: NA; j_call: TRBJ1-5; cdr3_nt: TGTGCCAGCAGCCCCCAGTGGGGGGGGGATCAGCCCCAGCATTTT; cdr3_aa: CASSPQWGGDQPQHF
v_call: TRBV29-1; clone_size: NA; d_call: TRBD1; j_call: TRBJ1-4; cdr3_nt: TGCAGCGTTGCAGGGGGTAATGAAAAACTGTTTTTT; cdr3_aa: CSVAGGNEKLFF
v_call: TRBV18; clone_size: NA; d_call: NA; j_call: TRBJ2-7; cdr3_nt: TGTGCCAGCTCAACTAGGGCCTACGAGCAGTACTTC; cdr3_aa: CASSTRAYEQYF
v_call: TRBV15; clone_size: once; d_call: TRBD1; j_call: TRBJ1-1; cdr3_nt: TGTGCCACCAGACATCGGGCAGGGGGCACTGAAGCTTTCTTT; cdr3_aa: CATRHRAGGTEAFF
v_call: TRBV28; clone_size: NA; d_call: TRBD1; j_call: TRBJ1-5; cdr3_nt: TGTGCCAGCAGTTTTGGGTACAGGGGACGGAGCAATCAGCCCCAGCATTTT; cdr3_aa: CASSFGYRGRSNQPQHF
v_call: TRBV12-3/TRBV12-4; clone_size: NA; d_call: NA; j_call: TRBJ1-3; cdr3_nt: TGTGCCAGCAGTTTAAGCGACACCATATATTTT; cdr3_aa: CASSLSDTIYF
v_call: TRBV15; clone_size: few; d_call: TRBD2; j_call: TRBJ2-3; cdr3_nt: TGTGCCACCAGCAGAGAGATACCGCGGGACTACCTCACAGATACGCAGTATTTT; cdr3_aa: CATSREIPRDYLTDTQYF
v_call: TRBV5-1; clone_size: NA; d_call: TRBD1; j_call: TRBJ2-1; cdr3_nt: TGCGCCAGCAGCTGGGCCGGGACAGGGCGCGATGAGCAGTTCTTC; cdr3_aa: CASSWAGTGRDEQFF
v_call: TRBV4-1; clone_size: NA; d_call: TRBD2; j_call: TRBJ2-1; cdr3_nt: TGCGCCAGCAGCCAAGGGAGACTAGCGGGGCACAATGAGCAGTTCTTC; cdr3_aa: CASSQGRLAGHNEQFF
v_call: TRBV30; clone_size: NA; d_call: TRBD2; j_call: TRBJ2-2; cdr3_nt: TGTGCCTGGACCCGGGGGGGGCGCACCGGGGAGCTGTTTTTT; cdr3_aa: CAWTRGGRTGELFF
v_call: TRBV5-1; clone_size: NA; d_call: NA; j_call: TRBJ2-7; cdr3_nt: TGCGCCAGCAGCTTGTTAGCGGACTACGAGCAGTACTTC; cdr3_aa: CASSLLADYEQYF
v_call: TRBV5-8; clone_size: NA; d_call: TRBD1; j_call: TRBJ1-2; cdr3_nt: TGTGCCAGCAAAGACAGGGGGATATTCTATGGCTACACCTTC; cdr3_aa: CASKDRGIFYGYTF
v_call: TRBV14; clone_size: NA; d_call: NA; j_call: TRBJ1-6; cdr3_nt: TGTGCCAGCAGCCAATACAGGGTGGAAAATTCACCCCTCCACTTT; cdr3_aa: CASSQYRVENSPLHF
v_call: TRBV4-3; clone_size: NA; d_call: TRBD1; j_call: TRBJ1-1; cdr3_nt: TGCGCCAGCAGCCAAGATGGAGGGGGCGTTTCGTACACTGAAGCTTTCTTT; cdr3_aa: CASSQDGGGVSYTEAFF
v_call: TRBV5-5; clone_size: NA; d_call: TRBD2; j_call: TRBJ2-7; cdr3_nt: TGTGCCAGCAGCCGGGGGACCGGGGGGAGCTCCTACGAGCAGTACTTC; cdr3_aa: CASSRGTGGSSYEQYF
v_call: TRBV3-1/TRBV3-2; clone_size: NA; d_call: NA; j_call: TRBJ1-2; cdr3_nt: TGTGCCAGCAGCCGAGGGGGACGGACCTATGGCTACACCTTC; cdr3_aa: CASSRGGRTYGYTF
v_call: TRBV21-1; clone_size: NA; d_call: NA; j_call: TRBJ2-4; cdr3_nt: TGTGCCAGCAGCTTATCTGTGGACAGGGTGATAGCCAAAAACATTCAGTACTTC; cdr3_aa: CASSLSVDRVIAKNIQYF
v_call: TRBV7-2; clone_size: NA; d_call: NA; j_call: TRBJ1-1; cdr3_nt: TGTGCCAGCAGCTTAGTCAGCAGGGTAGGAACTGAAGCTTTCTTT; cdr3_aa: CASSLVSRVGTEAFF
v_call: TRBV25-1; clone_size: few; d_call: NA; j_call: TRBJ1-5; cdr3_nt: TGTGCCAGAAAGGGGACCCAGCATTTT; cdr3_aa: CARKGTQHF
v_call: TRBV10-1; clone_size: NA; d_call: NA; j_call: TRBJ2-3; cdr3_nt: TGCGCCATTCGAAGAAGGAGCCGGCCCCGTTCCCGTAGCACAGATACGCAGTATTTT; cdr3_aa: CAIRRRSRPRSRSTDTQYF
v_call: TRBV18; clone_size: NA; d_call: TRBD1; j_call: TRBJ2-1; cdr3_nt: TGTGCCAGCTCATACGGGACAGGGGGCAATGAGCAGTTCTTC; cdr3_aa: CASSYGTGGNEQFF
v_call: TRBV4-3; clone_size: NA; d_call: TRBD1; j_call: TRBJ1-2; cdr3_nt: TGCGCCAGCAGCCAAGAAGGGACAGGGTTCTATGGCTACACCTTC; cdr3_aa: CASSQEGTGFYGYTF
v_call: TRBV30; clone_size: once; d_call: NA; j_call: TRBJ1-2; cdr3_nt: TGTGCCTGGAGTGTACGGGGGTACAACTATGGCTACACCTTC; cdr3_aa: CAWSVRGYNYGYTF
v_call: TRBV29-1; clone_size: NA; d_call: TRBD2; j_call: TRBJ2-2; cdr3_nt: TGCAGCGTTAGATTAGCGGGAGGAGGGGACACCGGGGAGCTGTTTTTT; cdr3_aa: CSVRLAGGGDTGELFF
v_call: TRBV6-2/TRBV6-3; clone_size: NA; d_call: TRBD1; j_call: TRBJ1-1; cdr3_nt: TGTGCCAGCAGTGACCGGGACAGGGTTTATGGTCGAGACACTGAAGCTTTCTTT; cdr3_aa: CASSDRDRVYGRDTEAFF
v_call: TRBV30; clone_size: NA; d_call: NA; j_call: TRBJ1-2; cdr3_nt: TGTGCCTGGACCCGGGACTTGGGTGGCTACACCTTC; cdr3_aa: CAWTRDLGGYTF
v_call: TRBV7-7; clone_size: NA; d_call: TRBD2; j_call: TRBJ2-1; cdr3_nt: TGTGCTAGCAGCTTAGTCCCCCAAAGTAGCGGGGGGGACAATGAGCAGTTCTTC; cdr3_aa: CASSLVPQSSGGDNEQFF
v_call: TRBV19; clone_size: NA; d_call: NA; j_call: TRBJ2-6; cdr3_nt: TGTGCCAGTACCCCAGGGGACGGGGCCAACGTCCTGACTTTC; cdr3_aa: CASTPGDGANVLTF
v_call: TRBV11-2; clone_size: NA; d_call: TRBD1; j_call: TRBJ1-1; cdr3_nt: TGTGCCAGCAGCCGCCCGTTTCAGGGGGAGAAGTTCTTT; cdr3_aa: CASSRPFQGEKFF
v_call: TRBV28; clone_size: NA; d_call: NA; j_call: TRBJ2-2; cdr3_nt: TGTGCCAGCAGCCACACGATAAACACCGGGGAGCTGTTTTTT; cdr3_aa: CASSHTINTGELFF
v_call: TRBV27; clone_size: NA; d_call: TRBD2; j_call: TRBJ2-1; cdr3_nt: TGTGCCAGCAGTCCACTAGCGGGGGCAGCCTACAATGAGCAGTTCTTC; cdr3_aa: CASSPLAGAAYNEQFF
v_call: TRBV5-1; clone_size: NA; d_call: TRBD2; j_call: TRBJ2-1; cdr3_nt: TGCGCCAGCAGCTTGATCGGGGGGAAGAGAGATGAGCAGTTCTTC; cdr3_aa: CASSLIGGKRDEQFF
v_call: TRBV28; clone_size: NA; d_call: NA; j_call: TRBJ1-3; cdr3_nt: TGTGCCAGCAGTTTCGAGGGGGATGTTCTCTCTGGAAACACCATATATTTT; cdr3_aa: CASSFEGDVLSGNTIYF
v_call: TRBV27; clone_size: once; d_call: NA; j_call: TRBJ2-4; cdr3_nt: TGTGCCAGCAGTCAGGACTTAGTAGCCAAAAACATTCAGTACTTC; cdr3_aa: CASSQDLVAKNIQYF
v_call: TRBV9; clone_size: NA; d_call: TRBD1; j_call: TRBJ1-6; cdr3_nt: TGTGCCAGCAGCATAGAGGACAGGGCTAATTCACCCCTCCACTTT; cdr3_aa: CASSIEDRANSPLHF
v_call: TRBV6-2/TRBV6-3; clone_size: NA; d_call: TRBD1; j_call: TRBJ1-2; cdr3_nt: TGTGCCAGCAGTTGGACAGGCGGTGGCTACACCTTC; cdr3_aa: CASSWTGGGYTF
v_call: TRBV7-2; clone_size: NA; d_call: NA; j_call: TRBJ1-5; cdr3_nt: TGTGCCAGCAGCTTACAGGGCAATCAGCCCCAGCATTTT; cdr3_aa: CASSLQGNQPQHF
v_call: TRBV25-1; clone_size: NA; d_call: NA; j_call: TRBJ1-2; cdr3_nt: TGTGCCAGCAGTGGGCTCAGGGCAGGGATATATGGCTACACCTTC; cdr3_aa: CASSGLRAGIYGYTF
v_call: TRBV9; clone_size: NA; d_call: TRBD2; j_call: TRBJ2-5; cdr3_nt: TGTGCCAGCAGCGTAGGAAAAACTAGCGGCCCACAAGAGACCCAGTACTTC; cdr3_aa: CASSVGKTSGPQETQYF
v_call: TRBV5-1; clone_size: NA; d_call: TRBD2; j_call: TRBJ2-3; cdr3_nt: TGCGCCAGCAGCTTAATAACTAGCGGGGCTAGCACAGATACGCAGTATTTT; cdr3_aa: CASSLITSGASTDTQYF
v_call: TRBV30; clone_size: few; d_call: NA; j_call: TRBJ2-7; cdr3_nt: TGTGCCTGGAAGTTGGGCAGAAGCGAGCAGTACTTC; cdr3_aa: CAWKLGRSEQYF